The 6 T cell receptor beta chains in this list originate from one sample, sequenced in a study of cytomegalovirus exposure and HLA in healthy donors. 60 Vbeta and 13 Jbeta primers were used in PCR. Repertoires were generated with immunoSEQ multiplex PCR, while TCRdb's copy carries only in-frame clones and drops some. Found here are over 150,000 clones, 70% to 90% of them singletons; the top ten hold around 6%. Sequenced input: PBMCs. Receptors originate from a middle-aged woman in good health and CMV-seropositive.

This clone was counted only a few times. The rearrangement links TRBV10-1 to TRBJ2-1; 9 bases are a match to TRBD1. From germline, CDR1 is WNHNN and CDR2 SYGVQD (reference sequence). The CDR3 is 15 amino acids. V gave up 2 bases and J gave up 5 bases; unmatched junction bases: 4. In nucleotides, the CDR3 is TGCGCCAGCAGTGAGCCGGGACAGGGCCACAATGAGCAGTTCTTC. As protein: CASSEPGQGHNEQFF.

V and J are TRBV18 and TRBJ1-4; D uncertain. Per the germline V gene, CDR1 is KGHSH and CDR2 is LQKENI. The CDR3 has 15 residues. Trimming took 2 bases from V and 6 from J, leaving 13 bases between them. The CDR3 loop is CASSPGGNAYEKLFF. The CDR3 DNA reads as TGTGCCAGCTCACCAGGAGGGAACGCCTATGAAAAACTGTTTTTT. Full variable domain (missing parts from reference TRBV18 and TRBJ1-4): NAGVMQNPRHLVRRRGQEARLRCSPMKGHSHVYWYRQLPEEGLKFMVYLQKENIIDESGMPKERFSAEFPKEGPSILRIQQVVRGDSAAYFCASSPGGNAYEKLFFGSGTQLSVL.

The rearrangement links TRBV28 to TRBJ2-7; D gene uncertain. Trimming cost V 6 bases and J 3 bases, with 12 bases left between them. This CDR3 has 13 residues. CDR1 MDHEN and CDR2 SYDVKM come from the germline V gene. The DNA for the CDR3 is TGTGCCAGCAGCTACATCGGGTACTACGAGCAGTACTTC. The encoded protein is CASSYIGYYEQYF.

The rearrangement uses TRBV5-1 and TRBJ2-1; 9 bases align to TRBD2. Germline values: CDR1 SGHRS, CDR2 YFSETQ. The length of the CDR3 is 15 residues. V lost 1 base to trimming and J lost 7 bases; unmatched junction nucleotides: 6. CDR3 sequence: CASSLMGLAANEQFF. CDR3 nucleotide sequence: TGCGCCAGCAGCTTGATGGGACTAGCTGCAAATGAGCAGTTCTTC.

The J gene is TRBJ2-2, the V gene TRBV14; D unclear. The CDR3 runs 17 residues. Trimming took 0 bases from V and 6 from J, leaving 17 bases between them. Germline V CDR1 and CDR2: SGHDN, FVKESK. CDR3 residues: CASSQDHRKILSGELFF. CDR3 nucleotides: TGTGCCAGCAGCCAAGATCACAGAAAGATTCTGTCCGGGGAGCTGTTTTTT.

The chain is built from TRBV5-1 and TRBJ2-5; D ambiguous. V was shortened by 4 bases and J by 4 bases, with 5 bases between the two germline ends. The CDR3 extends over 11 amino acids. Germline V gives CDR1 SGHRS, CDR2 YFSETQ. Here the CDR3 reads CASSILETQYF. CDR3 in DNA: TGCGCCAGCAGCATTCTAGAGACCCAGTACTTC.